This T cell receptor (beta chain) was found in a study of T-cell memory formation after mild COVID-19. Study as a whole: For the most part, TCR clusters were specific to one donor.

The CDR3 contains 13 residues. V dropped 6 bases and J dropped 4 bases, with 10 bases sitting between them. CDR1 is MNHNY, CDR2 SVGAGI, per germline (reference sequence). 5'RACE primed from the constant segment yielded TCR alpha and TCR beta cDNA libraries bearing sample barcodes and UMIs. TCRdb re-analysed the 5' RACE reads in MiXCR, keeping a single row per CDR3 protein. The data hold about 400,000 distinct CDR3 sequences, with under 20% observed a single time. The source of this sequence is a man between 18 and 35 years old who had mild COVID-19 (a few samples of this study predate the infection). Cell type and time point are not known. Input material: PBMCs or a T cell subset sorted from them (not recorded which). V gene TRBV6-6 combines with J gene TRBJ1-5; D unresolved. In DNA, the CDR3 is TGTGCCAGCAGATTTACAGAAAATCAGCCCCAGCATTTT. Residues: CASRFTENQPQHF.